This TCR beta chain was identified in a study of blood T cell repertoires in COVID-19. On the study more broadly: Both acute and convalescent COVID-19 samples were obtained from the United States, Italy and Spain. Nucleic acid was either cDNA or gDNA, and it came from T cells, B-cell-depleted T cells, or PBMCs.

Study processing details: Reference gene primer amplification gave nucleated cell count estimates. Only in-frame clones appear in the TCRdb table, and some are missing; sequencing was by immunoSEQ multiplex PCR. V and J calls and clone size are given by that table; D and trimming were obtained from the DNA. The repertoire holds more than 150,000 clones, roughly nine tenths seen once, with 6.7% in the top ten. Germline V gene lookup returns CDR1 MNHNY and CDR2 SVGAGI (reference sequence). CDR3 length equals 14 residues. Trimming pared 2 bases from V and 6 bases from J, leaving 12 bases between. This chain links TRBV6-6 with TRBJ2-3; D gene unclear. Sequencing was performed on peripheral blood. The receptor comes from a man in his forties with acute or convalescent COVID-19. The DNA for the CDR3 is TGTGCCAGCAGTTACACGGGTATTGGGGATACGCAGTATTTT. This translates into CASSYTGIGDTQYF.